The rows below give T cell receptor beta chains drawn from one sample of a study of post-analysis software for immune sequencing data. TCRdb independently ran MiXCR on the PCR reads; one entry per CDR3 protein. The profile shows under 650,000 distinct CDR3 sequences, roughly 40% of them singletons. Material: blood. These receptors were obtained from a girl aged 5 to 17 with multiple sclerosis. Both conserved end residues are part of each CDR3. Each record gives: V gene, clone size, J gene, D gene, CDR3 protein, CDR3 DNA. A D gene is named only where the DNA matches it firmly. Size is omitted from some rows. Given values are once, few, many or a class for expanded clones.

TRBV4-1	few	TRBJ2-1	TRBD2	CASSQPTSRNYNEQFF	TGCGCCAGCAGCCAGCCGACTAGCAGAAACTATAATGAGCAGTTCTTC
TRBV20-1	.	TRBJ2-1	.	CSAISGKGIYNEQFF	TGCAGTGCTATCTCTGGGAAGGGCATCTACAATGAGCAGTTCTTC
TRBV7-2	.	TRBJ2-5	.	CASTAGGGDQETQYF	TGTGCCAGCACCGCCGGGGGTGGCGACCAAGAGACCCAGTACTTC
TRBV7-9	.	TRBJ1-6	TRBD1	CASSSQGARSPLHF	TGTGCCAGCAGCTCGCAGGGGGCTAGGTCACCCCTCCACTTT
TRBV12-3/TRBV12-4	few	TRBJ2-5	TRBD2	CASSTTSGRRQTQYF	TGTGCCAGCAGTACCACTAGCGGGAGGAGACAGACCCAGTACTTC
TRBV12-3/TRBV12-4	few	TRBJ2-7	.	CASSSASGEQYF	TGTGCCAGCAGCTCCGCAAGCGGGGAGCAGTACTTC
TRBV6-5	.	TRBJ1-2	.	CASSYRGETYGYTF	TGTGCCAGCAGTTACCGGGGGGAAACCTATGGCTACACCTTC
TRBV6-6	few	TRBJ2-7	.	CASSYGQGRLEQYF	TGTGCCAGCAGTTACGGGCAGGGGCGCCTCGAGCAGTACTTC
TRBV6-5	.	TRBJ2-7	.	CASSYRAEQYF	TGTGCCAGCAGTTACAGGGCAGAGCAGTACTTC
TRBV4-2	.	TRBJ2-6	.	CASSQRESGANVLTF	TGTGCCAGCAGCCAAAGGGAGTCTGGGGCCAACGTCCTGACTTTC
TRBV20-1	few	TRBJ1-6	.	CSAREGVEPLHF	TGCAGTGCTAGAGAGGGGGTGGAACCCCTCCACTTT
TRBV20-1	.	TRBJ2-7	TRBD2	CSARSTSGAVYEQYF	TGCAGTGCTAGGTCAACTAGCGGGGCCGTTTACGAGCAGTACTTC
TRBV29-1	many	TRBJ2-1	TRBD2	CSVEAGLADYNEQFF	TGCAGCGTTGAAGCGGGACTAGCGGATTACAATGAGCAGTTCTTC
TRBV28	.	TRBJ1-2	TRBD1	CASRTGTGGSGYTF	TGTGCCAGCAGAACCGGGACAGGGGGTTCTGGCTACACCTTC
TRBV9	.	TRBJ2-5	TRBD2	CASSSGGVAETQYF	TGTGCCAGCAGCAGCGGGGGGGTAGCAGAGACCCAGTACTTC
TRBV12-3/TRBV12-4	.	TRBJ2-4	TRBD1	CASSSGGMVGSHF	TGTGCCAGCAGTTCAGGGGGAATGGTGGGATCCCACTTC